The T cell receptor (beta chain) described here comes from a study of T cell responses to AZD1222 COVID-19 vaccine. With regard to this clone: Its antigen is as yet unknown.

Germline V gene data show CDR1 as SGHNT and CDR2 as YENEEA. V was clipped by 4 bases and J by 0 bases, with 15 bases between them. The CDR3 spans 17 residues. Study-level results: Possibly, clonal diversity was underestimated; donors were largely white British and included more females. Without day 14 samples, only post-peak T cell repertoires were studied. Only a handful of individuals given AZD1222 were seropositive at baseline. The study found Spike-specific TCR breadth and depth rose after two AZD1222 doses.

Method: immunoSEQ multiplex PCR; TCRdb's copy keeps in-frame clones and lacks some. The sample lists 150,000 to 200,000 clones, 90% to 95% occurring once. The source is an adult in good health. The chain is built from TRBV11-3 and TRBJ2-2; weak D call: TRBD1 (6 bases). Source: peripheral blood, taken on day 0 of AZD1222 vaccination. The CDR3 reads CASSSPQGGANTGELFF. The CDR3, as DNA: TGTGCCAGCAGCTCTCCCCAAGGGGGAGCGAACACCGGGGAGCTGTTTTTT. The entire variable domain, with the rest obtained from reference TRBV11-3 and TRBJ2-2, is as follows: EAGVVQSPRYKIIEKKQPVAFWCNPISGHNTLYWYLQNLGQGPELLIRYENEEAVDDSQLPKDRFSAERLKGVDSTLKIQPAELGDSAVYLCASSSPQGGANTGELFFGEGSRLTVL.